This TCR beta chain was recorded in a study of blood T cells in healthy people across ages. General study points: Because donor CMV status was unknown, expanded clonotype changes were possibly confounded. The recorded TCR beta diversity per million T cells decreased in a roughly linear manner with age. Versus aged donors, long-lived donors had higher diversity and more naive CD4+ cells.

Extraction of total RNA produced a minimum of 6 micrograms from each sample. PCR was performed a second time for roughly 7 to 11 cycles using a sample-barcoded 5' primer and a J-beta primer mix. One entry per CDR3 protein, called by TCRdb with MiXCR from the 5' RACE reads. This sample carries approximately 800,000 distinct CDR3 sequences, around 36% of them seen once, and the ten largest clones take roughly 13%. The CDR3 totals 15 residues. Looked up from germline, CDR1 is LNHNV and CDR2 is YYDKDF (reference sequence). V lost 5 bases and J 3 bases, leaving 14 bases between the germline ends. A note on this clonotype: The antigen remains undetermined.

Sequencing was done on a sample of blood. This receptor was taken from a man between 18 and 35 years old in good health. This rearrangement joins TRBV15 to TRBJ2-1; D is perhaps TRBD2 (6 bases). The CDR3 nucleotides are TGTGCCACCAGCGTTGTCGGGAGTCACTACAATGAGCAGTTCTTC. This translates into CATSVVGSHYNEQFF.